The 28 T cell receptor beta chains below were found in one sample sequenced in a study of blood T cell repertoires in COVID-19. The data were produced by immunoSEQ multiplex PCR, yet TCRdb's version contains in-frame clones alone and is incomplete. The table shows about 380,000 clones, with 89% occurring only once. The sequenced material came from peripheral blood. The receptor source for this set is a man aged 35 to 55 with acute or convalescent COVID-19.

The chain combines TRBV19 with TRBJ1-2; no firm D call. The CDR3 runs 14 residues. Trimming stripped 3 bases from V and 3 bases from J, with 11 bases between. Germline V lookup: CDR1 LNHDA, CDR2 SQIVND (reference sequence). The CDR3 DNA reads TGTGCCAGTAGTATCGGTGCGGGTGACTATGGCTACACCTTC. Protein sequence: CASSIGAGDYGYTF.

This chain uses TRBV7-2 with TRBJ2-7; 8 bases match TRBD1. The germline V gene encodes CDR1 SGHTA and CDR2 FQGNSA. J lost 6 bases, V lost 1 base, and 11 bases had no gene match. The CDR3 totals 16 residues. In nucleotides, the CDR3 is TGTGCCAGCAGCTTAGATGGGGTCAGGGGGCGAAGCGAGCAGTACTTC. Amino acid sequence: CASSLDGVRGRSEQYF.

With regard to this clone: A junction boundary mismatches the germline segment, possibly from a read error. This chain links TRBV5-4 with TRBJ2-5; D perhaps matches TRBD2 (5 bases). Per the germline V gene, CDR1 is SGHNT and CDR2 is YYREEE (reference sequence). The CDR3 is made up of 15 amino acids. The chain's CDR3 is CASSLKLGRTLSPNF. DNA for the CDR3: TGTGCCAGCAGCTTGAAATTGGGGAGAACCCTCTCCCCTAACTTC. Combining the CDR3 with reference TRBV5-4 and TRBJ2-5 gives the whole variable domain ETGVTQSPTHLIKTRGQQVTLRCSSQSGHNTVSWYQQALGQGPQFIFQYYREEENGRGNFPPRFSGLQFPNYSSELNVNALELDDSALYLCASSLKLGRTLSPNFGPGTRLLVL.

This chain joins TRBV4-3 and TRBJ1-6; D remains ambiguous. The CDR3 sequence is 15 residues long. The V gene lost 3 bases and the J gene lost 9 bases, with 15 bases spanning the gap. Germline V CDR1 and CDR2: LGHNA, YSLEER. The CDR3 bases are TGCGCCAGCAGCCAGCGGTCCTCGGGTGGTTCACCCCTCCACTTT. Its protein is CASSQRSSGGSPLHF.

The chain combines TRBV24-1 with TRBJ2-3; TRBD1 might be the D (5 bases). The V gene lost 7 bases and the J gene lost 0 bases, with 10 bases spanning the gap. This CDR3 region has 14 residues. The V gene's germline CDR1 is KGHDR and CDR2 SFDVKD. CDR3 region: CATSGHLSTDTQYF. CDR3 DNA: TGTGCCACCAGCGGACATCTTAGCACAGATACGCAGTATTTT.

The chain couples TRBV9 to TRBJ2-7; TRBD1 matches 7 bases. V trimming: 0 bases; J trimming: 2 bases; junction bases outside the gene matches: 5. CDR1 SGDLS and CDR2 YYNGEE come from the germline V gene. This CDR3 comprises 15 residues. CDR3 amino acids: CASSVGQGVPYEQYF. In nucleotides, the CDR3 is TGTGCCAGCAGCGTAGGTCAGGGGGTCCCCTACGAGCAGTACTTC.

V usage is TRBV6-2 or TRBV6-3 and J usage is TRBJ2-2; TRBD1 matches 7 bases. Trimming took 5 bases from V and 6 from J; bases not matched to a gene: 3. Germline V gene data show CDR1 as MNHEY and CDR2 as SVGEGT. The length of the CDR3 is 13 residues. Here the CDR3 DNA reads TGTGCCAGCAGTCGCACAGGGGCCGGGGAGCTGTTTTTT. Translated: CASSRTGAGELFF.

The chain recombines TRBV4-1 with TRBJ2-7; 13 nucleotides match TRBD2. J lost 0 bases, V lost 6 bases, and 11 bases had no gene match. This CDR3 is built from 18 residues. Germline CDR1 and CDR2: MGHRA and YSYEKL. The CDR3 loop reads CASRPTSGGTKISYEQYF. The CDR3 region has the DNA TGCGCCAGCAGGCCGACTAGCGGGGGGACGAAGATCTCCTACGAGCAGTACTTC.

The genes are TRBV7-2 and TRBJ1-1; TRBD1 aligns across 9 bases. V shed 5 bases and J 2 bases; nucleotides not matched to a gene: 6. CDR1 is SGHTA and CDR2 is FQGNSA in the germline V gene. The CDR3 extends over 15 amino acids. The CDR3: CASSAITGGNTEAFF. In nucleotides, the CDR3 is TGTGCCAGCAGCGCAATAACAGGGGGCAACACTGAAGCTTTCTTT. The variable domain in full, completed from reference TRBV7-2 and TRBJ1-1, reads GAGVSQSPSNKVTEKGKDVELRCDPISGHTALYWYRQSLGQGLEFLIYFQGNSAPDKSGLPSDRFSAERTGGSVSTLTIQRTQQEDSAVYLCASSAITGGNTEAFFGQGTRLTVV.

CDR3 region: CASSLELGHLQETQYF. CDR3 nucleotides: TGTGCCAGCAGCTTGGAACTCGGACACCTACAAGAGACCCAGTACTTC. V and J are TRBV5-6 and TRBJ2-5, with a weak D call TRBD1 (5 bases). Germline CDR1 and CDR2: SGHDT and YYEEEE. Trimming removed 0 bases from V and 2 bases from J, with 14 bases in between. This CDR3 is 16 amino acids long.

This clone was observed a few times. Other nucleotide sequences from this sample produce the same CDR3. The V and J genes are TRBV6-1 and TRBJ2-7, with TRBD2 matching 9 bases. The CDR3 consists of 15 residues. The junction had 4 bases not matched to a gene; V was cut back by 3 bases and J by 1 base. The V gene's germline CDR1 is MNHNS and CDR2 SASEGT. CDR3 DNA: TGTGCCAGCAGTGAGGAGCTAGCGGGGTCCTACGAGCAGTACTTC. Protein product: CASSEELAGSYEQYF.

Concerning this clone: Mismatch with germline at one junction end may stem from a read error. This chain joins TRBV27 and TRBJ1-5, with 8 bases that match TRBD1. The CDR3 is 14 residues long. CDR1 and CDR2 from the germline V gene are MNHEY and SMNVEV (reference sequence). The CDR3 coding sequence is TGTGCCAGCGCGCAGGGGGCAAGCAATCAGCTCCAGCATTTT. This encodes CASAQGASNQLQHF.

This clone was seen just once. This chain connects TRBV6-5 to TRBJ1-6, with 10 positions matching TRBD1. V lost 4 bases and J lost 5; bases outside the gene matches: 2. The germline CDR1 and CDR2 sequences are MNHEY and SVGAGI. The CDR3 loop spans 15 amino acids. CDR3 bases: TGTGCCAGCAGTTCGGACAGGGGGGATAATTCACCCCTCCACTTT. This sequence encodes CASSSDRGDNSPLHF.

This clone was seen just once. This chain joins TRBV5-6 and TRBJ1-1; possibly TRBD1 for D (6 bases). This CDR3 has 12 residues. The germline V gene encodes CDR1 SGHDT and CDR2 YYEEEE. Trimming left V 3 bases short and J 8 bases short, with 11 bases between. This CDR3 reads CASSSDRREAFF. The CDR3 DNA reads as TGTGCCAGCAGCTCCGACAGGAGGGAAGCTTTCTTT.

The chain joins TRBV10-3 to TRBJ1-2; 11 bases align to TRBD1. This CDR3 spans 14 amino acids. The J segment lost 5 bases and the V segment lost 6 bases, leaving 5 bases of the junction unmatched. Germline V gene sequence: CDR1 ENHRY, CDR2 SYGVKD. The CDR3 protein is CAIRKGQGDYGYTF. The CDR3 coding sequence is TGTGCCATCAGGAAGGGACAGGGGGATTATGGCTACACCTTC.

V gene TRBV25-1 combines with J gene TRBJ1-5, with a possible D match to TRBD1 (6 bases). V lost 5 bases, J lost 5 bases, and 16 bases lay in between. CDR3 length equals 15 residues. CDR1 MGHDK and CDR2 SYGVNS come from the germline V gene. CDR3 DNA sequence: TGTGCCAGCAGTCAAAGCGGGGACATTGATCAGCCCCAGCATTTT. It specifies CASSQSGDIDQPQHF.

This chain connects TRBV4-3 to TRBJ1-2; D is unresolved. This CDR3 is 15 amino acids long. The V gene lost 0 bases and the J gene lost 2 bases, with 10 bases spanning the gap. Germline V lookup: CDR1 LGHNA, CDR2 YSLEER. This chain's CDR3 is CASSQDNTHNYGYTF. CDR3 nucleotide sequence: TGCGCCAGCAGCCAAGATAACACCCACAACTATGGCTACACCTTC.

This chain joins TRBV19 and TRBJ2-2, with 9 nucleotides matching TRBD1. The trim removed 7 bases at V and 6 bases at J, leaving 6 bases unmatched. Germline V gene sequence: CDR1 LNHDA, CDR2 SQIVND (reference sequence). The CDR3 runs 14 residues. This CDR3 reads CASKGQGGAGELFF. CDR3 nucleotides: TGTGCCAGTAAGGGACAGGGAGGCGCCGGGGAGCTGTTTTTT. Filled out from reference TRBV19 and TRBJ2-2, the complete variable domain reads DGGITQSPKYLFRKEGQNVTLSCEQNLNHDAMYWYRQDPGQGLRLIYYSQIVNDFQKGDIAEGYSVSREKKESFPLTVTSAQKNPTAFYLCASKGQGGAGELFFGEGSRLTVL.

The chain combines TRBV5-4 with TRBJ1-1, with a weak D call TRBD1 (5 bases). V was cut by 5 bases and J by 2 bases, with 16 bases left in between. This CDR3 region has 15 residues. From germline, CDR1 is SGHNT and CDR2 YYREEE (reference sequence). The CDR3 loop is CASSPRVGGNTEAFF. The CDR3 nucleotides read TGTGCCAGCAGTCCCAGGGTCGGGGGAAACACTGAAGCTTTCTTT.

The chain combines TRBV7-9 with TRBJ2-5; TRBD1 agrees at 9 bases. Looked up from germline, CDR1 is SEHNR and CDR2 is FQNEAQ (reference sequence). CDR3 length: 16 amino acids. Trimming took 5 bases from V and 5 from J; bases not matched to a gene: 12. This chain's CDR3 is CASSHPGQGLSETQYF. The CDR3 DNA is TGTGCCAGCAGCCATCCGGGACAGGGACTTAGTGAGACCCAGTACTTC.

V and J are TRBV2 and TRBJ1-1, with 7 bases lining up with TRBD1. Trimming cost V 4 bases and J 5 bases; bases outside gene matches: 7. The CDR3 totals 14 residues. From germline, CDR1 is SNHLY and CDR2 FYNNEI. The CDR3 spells CASSVKGARTEAFF. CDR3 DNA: TGTGCCAGCAGTGTTAAGGGGGCGCGAACTGAAGCTTTCTTT.

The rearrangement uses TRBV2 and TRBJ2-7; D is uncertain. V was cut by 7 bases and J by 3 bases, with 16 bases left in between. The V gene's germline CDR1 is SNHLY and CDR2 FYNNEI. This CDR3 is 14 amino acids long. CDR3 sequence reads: CASKRPTEYYEQYF. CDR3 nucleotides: TGTGCCAGCAAGAGACCGACGGAGTACTACGAGCAGTACTTC.

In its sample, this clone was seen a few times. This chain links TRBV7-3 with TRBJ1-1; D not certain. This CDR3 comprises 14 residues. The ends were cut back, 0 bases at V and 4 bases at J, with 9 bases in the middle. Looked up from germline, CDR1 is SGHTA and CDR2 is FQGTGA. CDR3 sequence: CASSLTHSSTEAFF. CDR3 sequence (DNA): TGTGCCAGCAGCTTAACCCACAGTAGCACTGAAGCTTTCTTT.

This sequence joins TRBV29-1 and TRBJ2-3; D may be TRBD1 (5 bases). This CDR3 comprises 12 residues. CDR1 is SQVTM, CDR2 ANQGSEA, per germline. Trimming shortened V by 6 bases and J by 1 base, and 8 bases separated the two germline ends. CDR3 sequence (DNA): TGCAGCGTAGGGGCCCGCACAGATACGCAGTATTTT. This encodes CSVGARTDTQYF.

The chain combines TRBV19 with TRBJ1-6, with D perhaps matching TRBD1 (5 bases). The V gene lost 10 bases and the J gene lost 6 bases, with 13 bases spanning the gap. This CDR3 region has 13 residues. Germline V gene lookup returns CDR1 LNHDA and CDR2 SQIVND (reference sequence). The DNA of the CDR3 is TGTGCCACCGAAGGGGAAAGTAATTCACCCCTCCACTTT. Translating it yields CATEGESNSPLHF. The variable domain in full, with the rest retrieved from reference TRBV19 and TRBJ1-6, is DGGITQSPKYLFRKEGQNVTLSCEQNLNHDAMYWYRQDPGQGLRLIYYSQIVNDFQKGDIAEGYSVSREKKESFPLTVTSAQKNPTAFYLCATEGESNSPLHFGNGTRLTVT.

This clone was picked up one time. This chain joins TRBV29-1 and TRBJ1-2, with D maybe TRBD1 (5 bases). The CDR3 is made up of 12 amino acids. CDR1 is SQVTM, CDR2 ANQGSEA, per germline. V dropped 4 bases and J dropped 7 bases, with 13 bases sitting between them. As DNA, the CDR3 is TGCAGCGTTGGCACAAGACAGCTTGGCTACACCTTC. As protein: CSVGTRQLGYTF.

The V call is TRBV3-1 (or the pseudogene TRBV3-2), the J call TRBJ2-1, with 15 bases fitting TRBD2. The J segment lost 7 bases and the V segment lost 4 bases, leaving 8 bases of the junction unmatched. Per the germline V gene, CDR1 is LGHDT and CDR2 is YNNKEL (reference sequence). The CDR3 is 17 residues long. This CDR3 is CASSLVWTSGGANEQFF. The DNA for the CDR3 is TGTGCCAGCAGCCTCGTCTGGACTAGCGGGGGGGCAAATGAGCAGTTCTTC.

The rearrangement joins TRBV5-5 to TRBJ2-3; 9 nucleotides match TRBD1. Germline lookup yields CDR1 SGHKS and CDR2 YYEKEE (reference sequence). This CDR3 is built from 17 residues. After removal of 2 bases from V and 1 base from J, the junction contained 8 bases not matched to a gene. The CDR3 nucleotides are TGTGCCAGCAGCTTTAAGGGACAGGGCGGACGCACAGATACGCAGTATTTT. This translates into CASSFKGQGGRTDTQYF.